This T cell receptor (beta chain) was identified in a study of blood T cell repertoires in COVID-19. The wider study: Material from acute and convalescent COVID-19 was sourced from the United States, Italy and Spain. T cells, B-cell-depleted T cells, or PBMCs supplied cDNA or gDNA.

Germline lookup yields CDR1 GTSNPN and CDR2 SVGIG (reference sequence). The CDR3 has 14 amino acids. The ends lost 2 bases at V and 8 bases at J; junction bases unmatched: 5. In the original analysis: It was from reference gene primer amplification that nucleated cell counts were estimated. Some clones are missing from TCRdb's copy, which holds only in-frame ones; the method was immunoSEQ multiplex PCR. From that table come the V and J calls and clone size; the DNA was used to work out D and trimming. The sample gives approximately 350,000 clones, roughly 90% of which show up once; 6% to 8.5% is in the top ten. One Seattle source followed patients from active infection through their disease course.

The rearrangement links TRBV30 to TRBJ2-3; 12 nucleotides agree with TRBD1. The sequenced sample consisted of peripheral blood. The TCR comes from a woman in her 70s with COVID-19, enrolled during active disease. Written as DNA, the CDR3 is TGTGCCTGGAGTTCCGGGACAGGGGGCCTTACGCAGTATTTT. Protein: CAWSSGTGGLTQYF.